One T cell receptor beta chain is described in this entry. Its antigen is undetermined. The length of the CDR3 is 13 residues. Germline V CDR1 and CDR2: SGHDN, FVKESK. Trimming removed 1 base at V and 6 bases at J, with 7 bases between. A multiplex PCR was run with 60 Vbeta primers and 13 Jbeta primers. Generated by immunoSEQ multiplex PCR, the TCRdb table keeps only in-frame clones and is missing some. The profile shows around 100,000 clones, roughly 80% of them singletons. These data originate in a study of cytomegalovirus exposure and HLA in healthy donors. Regarding the study as a whole: Some highly shared sequence variants likely arose as a pipeline artifact.

The V and J genes are TRBV14 and TRBJ2-4; the D is unclear. Specimen: PBMCs. The clonotype was recovered from a woman aged 40-49 years in good health and CMV-seropositive. The CDR3, as DNA: TGTGCCAGCAGCCAAGCCTCTAGAAACATTCAGTACTTC. This encodes CASSQASRNIQYF.